This entry lists 8 T cell receptor beta chains sequenced from one sample in a study of shared clonotypes between healthy human individuals. Libraries were prepared by immunoSEQ multiplex PCR; TCRdb keeps only in-frame clonotypes and omits some of them. In the table there are some 1.4 million clones, more than 95% of which are singletons. The sequencing input was naive CD4+ T cells sorted from blood. Subset reported: CD45RA+ positively selected. The receptors shown here come from a young man in good health.

V and J are TRBV5-1 and TRBJ2-7, with 9 nucleotides matching TRBD1. Per the germline V gene, CDR1 is SGHRS and CDR2 is YFSETQ. The J segment lost 3 bases and the V segment lost 4 bases, leaving 8 bases of the junction unmatched. The CDR3 is 15 amino acids. The CDR3 sequence: CASSGLGTGYYEQYF. The CDR3 nucleotides read TGCGCCAGCAGCGGCCTCGGGACAGGGTACTACGAGCAGTACTTC.

As concerns this clone: Germline is not matched at one junction end, which may reflect a read error. This chain links TRBV20-1 with TRBJ2-1, with D possibly being TRBD1 or TRBD2 (5 bases each). Germline V lookup: CDR1 DFQATT, CDR2 SNEGSKA (reference sequence). This CDR3 region has 9 residues. CDR3 sequence (DNA): TGCAGTGCCGGCGGCTGGGGGATCTTC. Residues: CSAGGWGIF.

DNA of the CDR3: TGTGCCAGCCGGCAGTCAACTAATGAAAAACTGTTTTTT. Its protein product is CASRQSTNEKLFF. This chain connects TRBV28 to TRBJ1-4; D is undetermined. Germline CDR1 MDHEN, CDR2 SYDVKM. This CDR3 contains 13 residues. The germline V and J ends were trimmed by 8 bases and 0 bases, with 7 bases remaining between them.

The rearrangement links TRBV18 to TRBJ1-2; 8 bases are a match to TRBD1. The V gene end was trimmed by 3 bases and the J gene end by 4 bases; junction bases not matched to a gene: 7. CDR3 length: 15 amino acids. CDR1 is KGHSH and CDR2 is LQKENI in the germline V gene. The CDR3 region is CASSPNQGAIYGYTF. CDR3 DNA sequence: TGTGCCAGCTCACCTAACCAGGGGGCCATCTATGGCTACACCTTC.

The V call is TRBV4-3, the J call TRBJ1-1; tentatively, D is TRBD1 (5 bases). The V gene's germline CDR1 is LGHNA and CDR2 YSLEER. The CDR3 spans 16 residues. The V and J ends lost 2 bases and 0 bases respectively, with 13 bases between them. The CDR3 loop is CASSQRQGGMNTEAFF. The CDR3 nucleotides are TGCGCCAGCAGCCAACGGCAGGGTGGGATGAACACTGAAGCTTTCTTT.

Concerning this clone: This sample includes further DNA sequences coding for the same CDR3. J is TRBJ1-2 and V is TRBV5-5; no definite D call. The CDR3 runs 11 residues. V was shortened by 0 bases and J by 4 bases, with 1 base between the two germline ends. Germline assignment: CDR1 SGHKS and CDR2 YYEKEE (reference sequence). The CDR3 coding sequence is TGTGCCAGCAGCTTGGTCTATGGCTACACCTTC. It is translated as CASSLVYGYTF.

The V and J genes are TRBV4-2 and TRBJ2-5; 11 bases fit TRBD2. Germline assignment: CDR1 LGHNA and CDR2 YNFKEQ. The CDR3 runs to 16 residues. The V and J ends lost 0 bases and 5 bases, in that order; junction bases with no gene match: 5. DNA for the CDR3: TGTGCCAGCAGCCAAGAGACTAGCGGGAAGCGGGAGACCCAGTACTTC. Its translation is CASSQETSGKRETQYF.

The chain uses TRBV19 and TRBJ2-1; unclear D gene. This CDR3 spans 13 amino acids. CDR1 and CDR2 from the germline V gene are LNHDA and SQIVND (reference sequence). The V gene lost 6 bases and the J gene lost 2 bases, with 8 bases spanning the gap. CDR3 residues: CASRGVAYNEQFF. CDR3 in DNA: TGTGCCAGTAGGGGCGTAGCCTACAATGAGCAGTTCTTC. The whole variable domain, remainder taken from reference TRBV19 and TRBJ2-1, is DGGITQSPKYLFRKEGQNVTLSCEQNLNHDAMYWYRQDPGQGLRLIYYSQIVNDFQKGDIAEGYSVSREKKESFPLTVTSAQKNPTAFYLCASRGVAYNEQFFGPGTRLTVL.